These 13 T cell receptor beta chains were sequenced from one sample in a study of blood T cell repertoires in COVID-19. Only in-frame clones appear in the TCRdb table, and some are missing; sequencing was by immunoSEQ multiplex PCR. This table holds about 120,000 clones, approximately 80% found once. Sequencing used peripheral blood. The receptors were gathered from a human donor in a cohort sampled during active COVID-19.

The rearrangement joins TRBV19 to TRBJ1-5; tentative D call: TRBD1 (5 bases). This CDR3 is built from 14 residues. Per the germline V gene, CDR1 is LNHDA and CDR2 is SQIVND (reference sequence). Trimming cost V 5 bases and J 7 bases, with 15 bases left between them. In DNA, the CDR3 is TGTGCCAGTAGTTCCCAGGGAGGGATGCAGCCCCAGCATTTT. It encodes CASSSQGGMQPQHF.

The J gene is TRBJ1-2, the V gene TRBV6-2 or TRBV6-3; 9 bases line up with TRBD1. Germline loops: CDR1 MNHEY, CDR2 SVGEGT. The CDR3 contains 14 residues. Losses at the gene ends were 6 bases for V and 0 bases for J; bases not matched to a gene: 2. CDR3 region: CASSRTGANYGYTF. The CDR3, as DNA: TGTGCCAGCAGCCGGACAGGGGCTAACTATGGCTACACCTTC.

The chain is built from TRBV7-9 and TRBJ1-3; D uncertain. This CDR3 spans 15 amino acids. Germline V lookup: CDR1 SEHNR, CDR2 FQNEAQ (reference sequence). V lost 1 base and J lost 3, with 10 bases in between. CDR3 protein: CASSLGLTSGNTIYF. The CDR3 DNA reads TGTGCCAGCAGCTTAGGGCTTACTAGTGGAAACACCATATATTTT. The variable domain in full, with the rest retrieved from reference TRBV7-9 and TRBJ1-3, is DTGVSQNPRHKITKRGQNVTFRCDPISEHNRLYWYRQTLGQGPEFLTYFQNEAQLEKSRLLSDRFSAERPKGSFSTLEIQRTEQGDSAMYLCASSLGLTSGNTIYFGEGSWLTVV.

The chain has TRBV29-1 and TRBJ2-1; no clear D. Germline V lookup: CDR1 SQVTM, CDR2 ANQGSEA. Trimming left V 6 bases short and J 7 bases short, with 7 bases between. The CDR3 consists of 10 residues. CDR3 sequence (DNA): TGCAGCGTGGTAACAAATGAGCAGTTCTTC. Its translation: CSVVTNEQFF.

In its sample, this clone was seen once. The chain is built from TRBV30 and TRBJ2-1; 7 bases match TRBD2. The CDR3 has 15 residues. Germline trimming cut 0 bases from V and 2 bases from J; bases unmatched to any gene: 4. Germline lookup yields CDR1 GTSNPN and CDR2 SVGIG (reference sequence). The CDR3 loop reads CAWSVLATAYNEQFF. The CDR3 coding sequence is TGTGCCTGGAGTGTACTAGCGACTGCCTACAATGAGCAGTTCTTC.

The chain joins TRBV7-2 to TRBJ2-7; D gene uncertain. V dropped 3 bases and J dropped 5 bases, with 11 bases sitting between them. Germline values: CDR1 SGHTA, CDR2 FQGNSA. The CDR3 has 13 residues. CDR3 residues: CASSFTLTDEQYF. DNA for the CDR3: TGTGCCAGCAGCTTCACCCTCACTGACGAGCAGTACTTC.

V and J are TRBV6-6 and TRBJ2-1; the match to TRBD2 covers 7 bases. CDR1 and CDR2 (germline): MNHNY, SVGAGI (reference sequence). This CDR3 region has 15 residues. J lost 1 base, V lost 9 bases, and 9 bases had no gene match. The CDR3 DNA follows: TGTGCCAGTGCCCCGGGAGGTACGTCCTACAATGAGCAGTTCTTC. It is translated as CASAPGGTSYNEQFF.

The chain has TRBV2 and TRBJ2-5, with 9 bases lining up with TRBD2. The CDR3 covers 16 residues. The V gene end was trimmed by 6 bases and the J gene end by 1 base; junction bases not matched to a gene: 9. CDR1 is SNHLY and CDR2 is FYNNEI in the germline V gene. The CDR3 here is CASSHRLADIQETQYF. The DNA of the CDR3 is TGTGCCAGCAGCCACCGACTAGCGGACATCCAAGAGACCCAGTACTTC. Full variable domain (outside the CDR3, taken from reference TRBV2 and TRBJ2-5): EPEVTQTPSHQVTQMGQEVILRCVPISNHLYFYWYRQILGQKVEFLVSFYNNEISEKSEIFDDQFSVERPDGSNFTLKIRSTKLEDSAMYFCASSHRLADIQETQYFGPGTRLLVL.

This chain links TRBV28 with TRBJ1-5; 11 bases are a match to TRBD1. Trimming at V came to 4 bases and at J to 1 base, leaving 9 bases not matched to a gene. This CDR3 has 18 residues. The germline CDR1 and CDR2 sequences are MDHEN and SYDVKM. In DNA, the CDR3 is TGTGCCAGCAGTTCGCCGGACAGGGGGCCTCTCAGCAATCAGCCCCAGCATTTT. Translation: CASSSPDRGPLSNQPQHF.

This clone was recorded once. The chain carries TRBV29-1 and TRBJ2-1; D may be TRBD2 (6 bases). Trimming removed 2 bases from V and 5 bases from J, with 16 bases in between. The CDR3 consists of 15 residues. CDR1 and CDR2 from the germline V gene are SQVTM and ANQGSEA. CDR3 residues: CSVEWRGTINNEQFF. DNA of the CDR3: TGCAGCGTTGAATGGCGGGGCACCATCAACAATGAGCAGTTCTTC.

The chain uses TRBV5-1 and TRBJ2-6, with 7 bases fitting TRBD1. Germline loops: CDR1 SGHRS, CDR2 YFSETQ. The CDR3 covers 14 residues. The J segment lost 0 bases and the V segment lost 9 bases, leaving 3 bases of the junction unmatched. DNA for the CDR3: TGCGCCACCCAGGGGGTCTCTGGGGCCAACGTCCTGACTTTC. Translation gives CATQGVSGANVLTF. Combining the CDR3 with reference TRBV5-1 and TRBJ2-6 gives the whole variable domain KAGVTQTPRYLIKTRGQQVTLSCSPISGHRSVSWYQQTPGQGLQFLFEYFSETQRNKGNFPGRFSGRQFSNSRSEMNVSTLELGDSALYLCATQGVSGANVLTFGAGSRLTVL.

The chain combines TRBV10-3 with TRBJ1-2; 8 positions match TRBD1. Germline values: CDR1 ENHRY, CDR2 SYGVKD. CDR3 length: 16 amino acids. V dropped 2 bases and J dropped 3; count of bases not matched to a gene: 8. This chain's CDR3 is CAISETTGAGDYGYTF. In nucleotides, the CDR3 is TGTGCCATCAGTGAGACGACAGGGGCCGGGGACTATGGCTACACCTTC.

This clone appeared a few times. CDR3 sequence: CASQRQGANYGYTF. CDR3 nucleotide sequence: TGTGCCAGTCAGAGACAGGGGGCTAACTATGGCTACACCTTC. This chain connects TRBV21-1 to TRBJ1-2; the table's D call of TRBD1 was not tested on the DNA. TRBV21-1 represents a pseudogene. The CDR3 is 14 residues long.